Below are 11 T cell receptor beta chains sequenced from a single sample in a study of T cell responses to AZD1222 COVID-19 vaccine. Sequenced by immunoSEQ multiplex PCR; TCRdb stores in-frame clones only, minus some. The sample carries 130,000 to 150,000 clones, 75% to 95% recorded once. The sequences come from peripheral blood, collected on day 0 of MenACWY control vaccination. These receptors all come from an adult in good health.

The chain recombines TRBV3-1 (or the pseudogene TRBV3-2) with TRBJ1-2; 9 bases map to TRBD1. After removal of 1 base from V and 4 bases from J, the junction contained 4 bases not matched to a gene. The CDR3 sequence is 15 residues long. Germline values: CDR1 LGHDT, CDR2 YNNKEL (reference sequence). CDR3 bases: TGTGCCAGCAGCCAAGCGGACAGGGGATCCTATGGCTACACCTTC. The encoded protein is CASSQADRGSYGYTF.

This chain joins TRBV6-2 or TRBV6-3 and TRBJ2-7; 9 bases are shared with TRBD2. There are 15 residues in the CDR3. The V and J ends lost 5 bases and 4 bases, in that order; junction bases with no gene match: 9. Germline V gene sequence: CDR1 MNHEY, CDR2 SVGEGT. In DNA form, the CDR3 reads TGTGCCAGCAGTCCCCTATTAGCGGGAGTTTACGAGCAGTACTTC. It encodes CASSPLLAGVYEQYF.

The CDR3 region is CASSRPGQGGTEAFF. CDR3 nucleotide sequence: TGTGCCAGCAGTCGGCCGGGACAGGGGGGCACTGAAGCTTTCTTT. This chain connects TRBV5-6 to TRBJ1-1, with TRBD1 identical over 11 bases. Germline loops: CDR1 SGHDT, CDR2 YYEEEE. The trim removed 5 bases at V and 4 bases at J, leaving 7 bases unmatched. This CDR3 spans 15 amino acids.

The rearrangement links TRBV2 to TRBJ2-2; weak D call: TRBD1 (6 bases). Germline V gene data show CDR1 as SNHLY and CDR2 as FYNNEI. The ends were cut back, 6 bases at V and 7 bases at J, with 15 bases in the middle. The CDR3 is 14 residues long. The DNA of the CDR3 is TGTGCCAGCAGAAGCGACAGGTTGAACGGGGAGCTGTTTTTT. It translates to CASRSDRLNGELFF.

The V call is TRBV5-1, the J call TRBJ1-4; 10 positions agree with TRBD1. With 0 bases clipped from V and 8 bases from J, the junction kept 7 bases outside the gene matches. Germline V gene lookup returns CDR1 SGHRS and CDR2 YFSETQ. The length of the CDR3 is 16 residues. CDR3 in DNA: TGCGCCAGCAGCTTGGCCGTACAGACAGGGGGCGAAAAACTGTTTTTT. Translated: CASSLAVQTGGEKLFF.

This chain links TRBV7-8 with TRBJ1-2; 7 bases are a match to TRBD1. There are 13 residues in the CDR3. Losses at the gene ends were 5 bases for V and 5 bases for J; bases not matched to a gene: 5. Per germline, CDR1 SGHVS and CDR2 FQNEAQ. CDR3 loop: CASSPRQGYGYTF. CDR3 coding DNA: TGTGCCAGCAGCCCGCGACAGGGTTATGGCTACACCTTC. The full variable domain, rest sourced from reference TRBV7-8 and TRBJ1-2, is GAGVSQSPRYKVAKRGQDVALRCDPISGHVSLFWYQQALGQGPEFLTYFQNEAQLDKSGLPSDRFFAERPEGSVSTLKIQRTQQEDSAVYLCASSPRQGYGYTFGSGTRLTVV.

There are a few counts of this clone. The chain links TRBV5-4 to TRBJ2-7; TRBD1 might be the D (6 bases). The CDR3 has 13 amino acids. The V gene's germline CDR1 is SGHNT and CDR2 YYREEE (reference sequence). Trimming removed 4 bases at V and 2 bases at J, with 10 bases between. CDR3 bases: TGTGCCAGCAGCCTCGGGACAACCTACGAGCAGTACTTC. Translated, it gives CASSLGTTYEQYF.

The table lists this clone with a count of one. CDR3 sequence reads: CASSYDQTYEQYF. Written as DNA, the CDR3 is TGTGCCAGCAGTTACGACCAGACCTACGAGCAGTACTTC. The V call is TRBV6-2 or TRBV6-3, the J call TRBJ2-7; D call uncertain. V lost 2 bases to trimming and J lost 2 bases, with 7 bases between them. Germline V gene data show CDR1 as MNHEY and CDR2 as SVGEGT. The CDR3 extends over 13 amino acids.

The gene calls are TRBV2 and TRBJ1-5; D possibly corresponds to TRBD1 (5 bases). Germline V lookup: CDR1 SNHLY, CDR2 FYNNEI. V dropped 4 bases and J dropped 4 bases, with 14 bases sitting between them. The CDR3 has 15 residues. Here the CDR3 DNA reads TGTGCCAGCAGTGGGCAGGGAGGTACTAATCAGCCCCAGCATTTT. It translates to CASSGQGGTNQPQHF.

The J gene is TRBJ2-7, the V gene TRBV5-1; perhaps TRBD2 as D (7 bases). From germline, CDR1 is SGHRS and CDR2 YFSETQ. Trimming shortened V by 4 bases and J by 2 bases, and 10 bases separated the two germline ends. This CDR3 contains 13 residues. The CDR3 loop is CASSAGAPYEQYF. CDR3 DNA: TGCGCCAGCAGCGCGGGGGCCCCCTACGAGCAGTACTTC.

The chain has TRBV2 and TRBJ1-1, with 8 bases that match TRBD1. The CDR3 runs 13 residues. After removal of 5 bases from V and 4 bases from J, the junction contained 3 bases not matched to a gene. Per germline, CDR1 SNHLY and CDR2 FYNNEI. The CDR3 protein is CASSFDRGTEAFF. The CDR3 nucleotides read TGTGCCAGCAGTTTTGACAGGGGCACTGAAGCTTTCTTT.